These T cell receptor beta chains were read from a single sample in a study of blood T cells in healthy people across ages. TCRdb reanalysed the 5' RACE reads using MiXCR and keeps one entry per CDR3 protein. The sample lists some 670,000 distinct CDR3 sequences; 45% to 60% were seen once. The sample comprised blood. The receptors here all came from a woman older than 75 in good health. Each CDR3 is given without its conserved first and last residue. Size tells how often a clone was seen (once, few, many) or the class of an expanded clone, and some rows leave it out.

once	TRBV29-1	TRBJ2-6	SVEDGGSESGANVLT
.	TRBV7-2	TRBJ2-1	ASSLRGGFYNEQF
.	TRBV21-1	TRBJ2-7	ASSKARGPYEQY
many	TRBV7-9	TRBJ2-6	ASSPGANVLT
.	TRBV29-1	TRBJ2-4	SVEGGGKFPRPNIQY
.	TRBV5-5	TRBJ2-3	ASSLSLLAGGGTLGTDTQY
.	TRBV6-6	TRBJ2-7	ASSPHRHTYEQY
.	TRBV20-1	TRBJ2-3	SAEISGLLTDTQY
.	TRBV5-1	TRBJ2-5	ASSVKDSWETQY
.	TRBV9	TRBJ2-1	ASSQVRALSSEQF
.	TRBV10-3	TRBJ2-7	AISLTSGAQSSYNEQY
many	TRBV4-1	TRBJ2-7	ASSQSASPYEQY
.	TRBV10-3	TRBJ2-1	AIGSSGRRDEQF
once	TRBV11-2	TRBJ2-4	ASSANRGDLAGGTLAKNIQY
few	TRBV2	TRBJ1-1	ASNLGGMNTEAF
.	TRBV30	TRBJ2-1	AWTQSGEQF
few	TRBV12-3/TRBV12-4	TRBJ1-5	ASSKAGAQPQH
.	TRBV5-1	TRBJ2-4	ASSLGGDNPLAKNIQY
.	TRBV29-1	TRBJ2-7	SVRLGDNSYEQY
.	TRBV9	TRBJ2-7	ASSLKGESVPYEQY
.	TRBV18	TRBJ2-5	ASSPDRVEQY
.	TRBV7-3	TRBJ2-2	ASSLWSGELF